This T cell receptor beta chain was captured in a study of preoperative IRX-2 immunotherapy in early breast cancer. Noted treatment: preoperative locoregional IRX-2 cytokine immunotherapy. Samples came from a phase Ib trial of preoperative locoregional IRX-2 cytokine immunotherapy. The data were produced by immunoSEQ multiplex PCR, yet TCRdb's version contains in-frame clones alone and is incomplete. The data contain more than 25,000 clones, nearly 90% of them seen just once; the ten biggest clones take up approximately 10%. With 5 bases clipped from V and 7 bases from J, the junction kept 7 bases outside the gene matches. The CDR3 is 15 amino acids. Germline V CDR1 and CDR2: SGHVS, FQNEAQ.

The V gene is TRBV7-8, the J gene TRBJ2-1; 11 nucleotides line up with TRBD2. The origin of this receptor is a human donor with breast cancer. Collection of the sample occurred from a patient treated with IRX-2 immunotherapy. The CDR3 sequence: CASSPERLAGNEQFF. The CDR3 DNA reads as TGTGCCAGCAGCCCCGAGAGACTAGCGGGAAATGAGCAGTTCTTC.